This record looks at one T cell receptor (beta chain) sequence and its context. Participant age was roughly 18 to 95 years, and participants resided in approximately 25 US areas. Participant reports of clinical history set cohort assignment. These data originate in a study of blood T cell repertoires in COVID-19. Data came from immunoSEQ multiplex PCR; TCRdb stores just in-frame clones and leaves some out. The sample holds some 270,000 clones, approximately 90% seen once. The CDR3 is 12 amino acids. The V end lost 2 bases, the J end lost 8 bases, and 9 bases lay between the germline ends. The germline V gene encodes CDR1 MGHDK and CDR2 SYGVNS.

Sequenced sample: PBMCs or T cells enriched from blood (not recorded which). The sequence was collected from a man aged 35-49 years who had been exposed to COVID-19. The chain combines TRBV25-1 with TRBJ1-2; possible D gene TRBD1, 6 bases. CDR3 amino acids: CASSETGLGYTF. The CDR3, as DNA: TGTGCCAGCAGTGAAACAGGGTTAGGCTACACCTTC.